This T cell receptor (beta chain) was recovered during a study of T and B cells in COVID-19 patients. BIOMED2 TRB-A/B primer pools were used in multiplex TRB PCR. TCRdb passed the multiplex PCR reads through MiXCR, listing each CDR3 protein once. The sample consists of some 2,000 distinct CDR3 sequences, under 30% of them appearing once. From blood, about 250-500 ng of genomic DNA served as TRB template. J gave up 3 bases and V 3 bases, and 13 bases lay outside the gene matches. This CDR3 spans 16 amino acids. The germline V gene encodes CDR1 DFQATT and CDR2 SNEGSKA (reference sequence). The sequenced sample consisted of blood. The TCR originated in a human donor with active COVID-19. V is TRBV20-1 and J is TRBJ2-5; TRBD1 matches 7 bases. In DNA, the CDR3 is TGCAGTGCTAGTGATGGGCGTCTCGACAGGGAAGAGACCCAGTACTTC. This encodes CSASDGRLDREETQYF.